This T cell receptor beta chain originates from a study of response to subunit inactivated influenza vaccine. General study points: Few new T cells, the authors suggested, are recruited by each seasonal influenza vaccination.

TCRdb called the RT-PCR reads again in MiXCR, with one record for every CDR3 protein. Among 860,000 or so distinct CDR3 sequences, around 20% were seen once, and the ten largest hold roughly a tenth. Note on this clonotype: Its antigen is not known. Its ends do not fully match the called genes, so a read error is possible.

The sample consisted of PBMCs from blood, taken more than 4 days after vaccination. This clonotype originated in a man over 45 who received an inactivated influenza vaccine.

CDR3 DNA: TGTGCCAGCAGCGCAGGACAGTCTTTGAACACTGAAGCCTTCTTT. It is translated as CASSAGQSLNTEAFF. The rearrangement uses TRBV9 and TRBJ1-1, with D perhaps TRBD1 (6 bases). The CDR3 spans 15 residues. Germline V lookup: CDR1 SGDLS, CDR2 YYNGEE.